This T cell receptor (beta chain) comes out of a study of neurological immune-mediated disorders (dated by TCRdb to the late 2010s). About the full investigation: Using UMI-based sequencing, the study compared peripheral blood TCR-beta repertoires from patients with HTLV-I-associated myelopathy (HAM/TSP), patients with multiple sclerosis, and healthy controls. The roughly 100 TCR-beta libraries covered PBMC samples along with longitudinal samples, technical triplicates, and paired sorted CD4+ and CD8+ T-cell subsets. Of the approximately 68 subjects in the cohort, around 14 were HAM/TSP patients, around 34 were multiple sclerosis patients, and approximately 20 were healthy controls. Summary of the overall study and its limitations: TCR clonal expansion was highest in HAM/TSP patients and lowest in MS patients, with MS patients falling below even healthy controls. No identical CDR3 amino acid sequences were found to be shared among expanded clones across subjects, suggesting that TCR-beta repertoires were private in all groups.

The healthy controls were volunteers from blood banks in Maryland, USA. For unsorted PBMC libraries, 2 million PBMCs were used after storage in RNAlater at -80 degrees C until RNA extraction. Peripheral blood underwent Ficoll-Hypaque density gradient centrifugation to isolate PBMCs, which were then cryopreserved in liquid nitrogen. This clonotype was counted ten times or more. Its antigen remains unidentified. Base qualities are not at hand, and no much larger clone is one base apart. cDNA synthesis used template-switch 5'RACE with a primer carrying a 10-nucleotide random unique molecular identifier tagging each TCR transcript. Each sequencing run produced over 180 million TCR-beta sequences covering 15-18 subjects. Total RNA was extracted with the RNeasy kit. Using the KAPA Real-time Library Amplification kit, TCR-beta VDJ regions were amplified with primers for the TCR constant region and the 5'RACE anchor. Sample indexes and Illumina adaptors were added in a first PCR, and a second PCR then increased library yield. The roughly 650 bp TCR product was size-selected on a 2% E-gel SizeSelection system after Ampure bead purification. Before pooling, library quality was assessed on a Bioanalyzer, concentration was determined with Qubit, and library quantification was performed with the Kapa Library Quantification kit. Libraries were sequenced paired-end 2 x 150 bp on an Illumina HiSeq 2500. To increase sequence diversity, roughly 24-31% phiX was spiked into each library pool. For the original study's pipeline: Quality-filtered reads were processed with the UMI-based MiGEC pipeline, which removed over 80% of raw TCR sequences during error correction. VDJ genes were aligned to IMGT germline references, and clonotypes were defined by unique CDR3 amino acid sequence plus V-J genes. Clonal expansion, Shannon diversity, and CDR3 relatedness (CalcPairwiseDistances, ClusterSamples) were evaluated with VDJtools, and phylogenetic trees were built with CLCbio workbench. Clones with at least 8 unique UMIs were defined as expanded, with this threshold being based on coefficient-of-variation modelling across technical triplicates. The public reads were run again by TCRdb, first through fastp at Q25 and then through MiXCR, and only productive beta chains were kept. Duplicate CDR3 protein sequences are folded into a single record with the most common DNA and genes. These V and J calls originate from TCRdb's pipeline instead of the authors' own analysis. The sample table shows tens of thousands of distinct CDR3 sequences, and roughly 7.3% are seen once. The biggest ten clones account for roughly 4.5% of the sample.

The clonotype was recovered from a woman between 35 and 50 years old in good health. The material sequenced was PBMCs.

The base sequence is TGTGCCAGCAGTTCTCACAGGGGCCAGTTCTACGAGCAGTACTTC. It codes for CASSSHRGQFYEQYF. The V gene is TRBV27 and the J gene is TRBJ2-7; TRBD1 fits 7 bases in the junction. The germline V end is reduced by 4 bases and the J end by 3 bases; junction bases left unmatched: 9. The CDR3 has 15 amino acids, counting the end cysteine and phenylalanine. Only CDR3 DNA remains: 45 bases, in frame from the first base. The germline V gene (reference sequence) supplies CDR1 MNHEY and CDR2 SMNVEV.